Listed below are T cell receptor beta chains from one sample, sequenced in a study of Ad26.COV2.S vaccination and SARS-CoV-2 variants. The data were produced by immunoSEQ multiplex PCR, yet TCRdb's version contains in-frame clones alone and is incomplete. The table has 380,000 or so clones, roughly 85% seen once. Specimen: peripheral blood, collected in a trial of Ad26.COV2.S vaccine versus placebo. Every receptor here comes from a person aged 18-65 years who received the Ad26.COV2.S COVID-19 vaccine or a placebo. Both conserved end residues are part of each CDR3. The D gene is left open where the match is weak. Expanded clones are given a class, and other clones once, few, many or no size at all.

>TRBV28|TRBJ2-7|-|-
CASSSRHRGRLYEQYF
TGTGCCAGCAGCTCCCGACATCGAGGGAGGTTATACGAGCAGTACTTC
>TRBV24-1|TRBJ2-2|-|-
CATSQGGTTTGELFF
TGTGCCACCAGTCAGGGCGGGACGACCACCGGGGAGCTGTTTTTT
>TRBV5-4|TRBJ2-7|-|-
CASSLGAGPEQYF
TGTGCCAGCAGCTTGGGAGCCGGGCCCGAGCAGTACTTC
>TRBV19|TRBJ2-7|-|-
CASSREGVESYEQYF
TGTGCCAGTAGTAGGGAGGGGGTTGAATCCTACGAGCAGTACTTC
>TRBV19|TRBJ1-2|TRBD1|-
CASRSVDRQIYGYTF
TGTGCCAGTAGATCGGTGGACAGGCAGATTTATGGCTACACCTTC
>TRBV3-1/TRBV3-2|TRBJ1-2|-|-
CASSQDRPVGRANGYTF
TGTGCCAGCAGCCAAGATAGGCCGGTTGGGAGGGCGAATGGCTACACCTTC
>TRBV19|TRBJ1-5|TRBD1|-
CASRNLPRGKGQPQHF
TGTGCCAGTAGGAACCTACCCAGGGGGAAGGGTCAGCCCCAGCATTTT
>TRBV19|TRBJ1-3|-|-
CASRGHSNRNTIYF
TGTGCCAGTAGGGGACATTCTAATAGAAACACCATATATTTT
>TRBV25-1|TRBJ1-2|TRBD1|few
CASSEYTGGGGYTF
TGTGCCAGCAGTGAATATACAGGGGGAGGAGGCTACACCTTC
>TRBV18|TRBJ1-2|-|-
CASRMGDSNYGYTF
TGTGCCAGTCGAATGGGCGACTCTAACTATGGCTACACCTTC
>TRBV11-3|TRBJ2-7|TRBD2|-
CASSIPGLGYEQYF
TGTGCCAGCAGCATACCGGGACTAGGGTACGAGCAGTACTTC
>TRBV6-2/TRBV6-3|TRBJ2-1|TRBD2|-
CASSGGVSGAYNEQFF
TGTGCCAGCAGCGGGGGGGTGTCAGGCGCCTACAATGAGCAGTTCTTC
>TRBV10-3|TRBJ2-1|-|-
CAISESSARLSYNEQFF
TGTGCCATCAGTGAGTCGAGCGCCCGTTTGTCCTACAATGAGCAGTTCTTC
>TRBV5-4|TRBJ2-1|-|-
CASSPNGDEQFF
TGTGCCAGCAGCCCCAATGGCGATGAGCAGTTCTTC
>TRBV19|TRBJ1-1|-|-
CASRDISNTEAFF
TGTGCCAGCCGGGACATTTCGAACACTGAAGCTTTCTTT
>TRBV7-9|TRBJ1-2|TRBD1|-
CASSLGDSNYGYTF
TGTGCCAGCAGCTTAGGGGACAGTAACTATGGCTACACCTTC
>TRBV30|TRBJ2-3|TRBD2|-
CAWSRLAGFTDTQYF
TGTGCCTGGAGTAGATTAGCGGGATTCACAGATACGCAGTATTTT
>TRBV13|TRBJ1-1|-|few
CASSLARGAFF
TGTGCCAGCAGCTTAGCCAGGGGAGCTTTCTTT
>TRBV6-4|TRBJ2-7|TRBD1|once
CASSDSSVTGSSSPSYEQYF
TGTGCCAGCAGTGACTCTTCCGTGACAGGGTCTTCCTCCCCCTCCTACGAGCAGTACTTC
>TRBV11-3|TRBJ1-3|-|once
CASSTDPGNTIYF
TGTGCCAGCAGCACAGACCCCGGAAACACCATATATTTT
>TRBV20-1|TRBJ2-2|TRBD2|-
CSATGTSGLFF
TGCAGTGCGACGGGGACTAGCGGGTTGTTTTTT
>TRBV25-1|TRBJ1-2|TRBD1|-
CASSDPYRGGGYTF
TGTGCCAGCAGTGATCCGTACAGGGGAGGAGGCTACACCTTC
>TRBV2|TRBJ2-1|-|many
CASSEIARNNEQFF
TGTGCCAGCAGTGAAATTGCGCGGAACAATGAGCAGTTCTTC